This T cell receptor beta chain was sequenced for a study of cytotoxic CD8 clonotypes in ibrutinib-treated CLL. On the study more broadly: After a median roughly twelve months on treatment (6 to 36), response samples were drawn.

TCR beta library input comprised about 1.9 micrograms of genomic DNA from cryopreserved PBMCs. Profiled with immunoSEQ multiplex PCR; TCRdb holds only in-frame clones, not every one. The sample contains more than 140,000 clones, around three quarters of which appear only once. Germline V lookup: CDR1 SGHTA, CDR2 FQGNSA. The germline V and J ends were trimmed by 5 bases and 6 bases, with 14 bases remaining between them. This CDR3 region has 13 residues. General study results and limits: Public clonotypes (which were uncommon) either contracted or remained stable on treatment. Ibrutinib response saw clonality rise, and progression saw it return toward baseline.

There are many counts of this clone. Its antigen is unidentified. The chain recombines TRBV7-2 with TRBJ2-7; no clear D. This clonotype was sampled from a human donor with chronic lymphocytic leukemia. The sample in question was PBMCs, obtained after 12 months of ibrutinib treatment. CDR3 nucleotide sequence: TGTGCCAGCAGCGCTCCTTGGGGATCCGAGCAGTACTTC. Protein: CASSAPWGSEQYF.